This TCR beta chain emerged from a study of blood T cell repertoires in COVID-19. Study information: Samples of COVID-19 (acute and convalescent) were obtained from the United States, Italy and Spain. In each case, the material was cDNA or gDNA derived from T cells, B-cell-depleted T cells, or PBMCs.

Some clones are missing from TCRdb's copy, which holds only in-frame ones; the method was immunoSEQ multiplex PCR. Of about 440,000 clones listed, 90% are singletons. Cohorts were assigned according to the clinical history that participants reported. Symptom resolution, clearance, or two negative PCRs marked donors in Cohort 3 as recovered. V was pared by 7 bases and J by 1 base, with 6 bases of the junction left unmatched. Per the germline V gene, CDR1 is SNHLY and CDR2 is FYNNEI. The CDR3 sequence is 14 residues long. The rearrangement uses TRBV2 and TRBJ1-1, with 7 bases aligning to TRBD1. This clonotype originated in a man younger than 35 who had recovered from COVID-19. The sequencing input was PBMCs or T cells enriched from blood (not recorded which). CDR3 DNA: TGTGCCAGCAATCACAGGGGAGGGAACACTGAAGCTTTCTTT. It specifies CASNHRGGNTEAFF.